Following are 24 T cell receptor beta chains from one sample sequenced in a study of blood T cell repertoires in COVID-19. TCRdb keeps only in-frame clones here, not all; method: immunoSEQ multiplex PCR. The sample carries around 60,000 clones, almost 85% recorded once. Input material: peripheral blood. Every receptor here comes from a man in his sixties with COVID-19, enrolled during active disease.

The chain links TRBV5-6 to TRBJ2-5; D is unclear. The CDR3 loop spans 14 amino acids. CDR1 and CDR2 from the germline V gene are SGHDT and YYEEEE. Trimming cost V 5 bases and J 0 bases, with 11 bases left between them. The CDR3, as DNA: TGTGCCAGCAGTTCCCAGGCTAACCAAGAGACCCAGTACTTC. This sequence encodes CASSSQANQETQYF.

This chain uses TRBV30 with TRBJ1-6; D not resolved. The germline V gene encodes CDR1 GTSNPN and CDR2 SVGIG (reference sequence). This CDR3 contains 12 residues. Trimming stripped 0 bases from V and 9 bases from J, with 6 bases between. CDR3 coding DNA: TGTGCCTGGAGTGTACAAAGTTCACCCCTCCACTTT. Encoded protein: CAWSVQSSPLHF.

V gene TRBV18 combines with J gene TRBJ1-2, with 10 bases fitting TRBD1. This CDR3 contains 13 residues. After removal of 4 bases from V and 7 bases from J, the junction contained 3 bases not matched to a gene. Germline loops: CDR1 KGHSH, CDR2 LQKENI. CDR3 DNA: TGTGCCAGCTCACGACAGGGGGCTTTTGGCTACACCTTC. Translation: CASSRQGAFGYTF.

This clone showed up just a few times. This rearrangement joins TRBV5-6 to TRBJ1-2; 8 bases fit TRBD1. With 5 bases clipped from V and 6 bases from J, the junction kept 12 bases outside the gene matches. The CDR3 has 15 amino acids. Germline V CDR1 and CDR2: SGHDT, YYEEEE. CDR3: CASRRRFRGQDGYTF. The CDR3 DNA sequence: TGTGCCAGCAGACGACGTTTCCGGGGACAGGATGGCTACACCTTC. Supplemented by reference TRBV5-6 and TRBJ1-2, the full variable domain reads DAGVTQSPTHLIKTRGQQVTLRCSPKSGHDTVSWYQQALGQGPQFIFQYYEEEERQRGNFPDRFSGHQFPNYSSELNVNALLLGDSALYLCASRRRFRGQDGYTFGSGTRLTVV.

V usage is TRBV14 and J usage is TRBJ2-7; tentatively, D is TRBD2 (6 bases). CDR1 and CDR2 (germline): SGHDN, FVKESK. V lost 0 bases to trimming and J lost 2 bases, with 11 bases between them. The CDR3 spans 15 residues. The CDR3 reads CASSQESGVPYEQYF. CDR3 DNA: TGTGCCAGCAGCCAAGAATCGGGGGTCCCCTACGAGCAGTACTTC.

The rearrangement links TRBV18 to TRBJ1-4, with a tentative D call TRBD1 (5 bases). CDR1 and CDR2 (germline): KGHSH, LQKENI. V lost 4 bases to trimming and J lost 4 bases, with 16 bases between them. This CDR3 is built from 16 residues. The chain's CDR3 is CASSLMEGSGNEKLFF. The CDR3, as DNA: TGTGCCAGCTCACTTATGGAGGGGTCTGGTAATGAAAAACTGTTTTTT.

The CDR3 DNA sequence: TGTGCCAGCAGCCAAGAGTTTAGGACAGATGGAACGGCTGAAGCTTTCTTT. Residues: CASSQEFRTDGTAEAFF. V and J are TRBV3-1 (or the pseudogene TRBV3-2) and TRBJ1-1; TRBD1 is a possible D gene (6 bases). Trimming cost V 0 bases and J 6 bases, with 20 bases left between them. Germline CDR1 and CDR2: LGHDT and YNNKEL (reference sequence). This CDR3 contains 17 residues.

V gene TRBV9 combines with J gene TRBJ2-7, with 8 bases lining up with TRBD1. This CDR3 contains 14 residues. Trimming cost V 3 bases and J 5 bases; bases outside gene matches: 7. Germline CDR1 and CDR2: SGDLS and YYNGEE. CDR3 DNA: TGTGCCAGCAGCGGTGGACAGGGTAGAAACGAGCAGTACTTC. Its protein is CASSGGQGRNEQYF.

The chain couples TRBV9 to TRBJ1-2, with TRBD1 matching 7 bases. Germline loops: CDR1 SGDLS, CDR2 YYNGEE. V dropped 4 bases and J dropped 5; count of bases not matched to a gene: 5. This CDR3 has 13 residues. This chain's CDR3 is CASSQDRWYGYTF. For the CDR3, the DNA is TGTGCCAGCAGCCAGGACAGGTGGTATGGCTACACCTTC. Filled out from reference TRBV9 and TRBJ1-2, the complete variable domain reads DSGVTQTPKHLITATGQRVTLRCSPRSGDLSVYWYQQSLDQGLQFLIQYYNGEERAKGNILERFSAQQFPDLHSELNLSSLELGDSALYFCASSQDRWYGYTFGSGTRLTVV.

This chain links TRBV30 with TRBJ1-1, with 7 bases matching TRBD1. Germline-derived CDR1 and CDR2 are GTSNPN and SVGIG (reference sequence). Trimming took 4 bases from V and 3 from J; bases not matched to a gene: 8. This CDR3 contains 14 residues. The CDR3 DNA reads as TGTGCCTGGACTTGGGCAGGGGGAGACACTGAAGCTTTCTTT. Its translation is CAWTWAGGDTEAFF.

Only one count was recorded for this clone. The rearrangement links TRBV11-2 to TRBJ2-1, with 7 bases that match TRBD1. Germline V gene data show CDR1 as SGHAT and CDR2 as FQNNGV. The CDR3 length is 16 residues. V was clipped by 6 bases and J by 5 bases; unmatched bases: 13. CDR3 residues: CASRSTGYRGNNEQFF. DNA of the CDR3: TGTGCCAGCAGGTCAACCGGGTACAGGGGAAACAATGAGCAGTTCTTC.

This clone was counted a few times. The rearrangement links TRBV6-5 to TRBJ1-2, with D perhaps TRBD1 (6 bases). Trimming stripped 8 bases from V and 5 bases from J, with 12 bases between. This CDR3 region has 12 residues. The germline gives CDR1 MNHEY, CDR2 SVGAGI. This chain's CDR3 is CASPGQTYGYTF. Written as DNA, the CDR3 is TGTGCCAGCCCAGGACAGACTTATGGCTACACCTTC.

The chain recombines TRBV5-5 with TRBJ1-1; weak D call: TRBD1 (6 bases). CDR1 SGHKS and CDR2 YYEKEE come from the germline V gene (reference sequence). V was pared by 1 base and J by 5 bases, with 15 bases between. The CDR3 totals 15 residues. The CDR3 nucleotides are TGTGCCAGCAGCTTGTGGGACAAAGGGCTTACTGAAGCTTTCTTT. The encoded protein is CASSLWDKGLTEAFF.

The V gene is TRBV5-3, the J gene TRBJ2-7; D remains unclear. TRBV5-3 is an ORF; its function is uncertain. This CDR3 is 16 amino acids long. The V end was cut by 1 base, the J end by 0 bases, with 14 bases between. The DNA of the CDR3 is TGTGCCAGAAGCTTGAGTGACCTTAGGAGCTCCTACGAGCAGTACTTC. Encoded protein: CARSLSDLRSSYEQYF.

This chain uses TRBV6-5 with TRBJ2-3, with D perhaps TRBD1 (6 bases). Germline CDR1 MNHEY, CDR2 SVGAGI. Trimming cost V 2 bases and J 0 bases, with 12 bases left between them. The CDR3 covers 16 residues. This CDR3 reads CASSYMSGTSTDTQYF. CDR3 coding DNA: TGTGCCAGCAGTTACATGTCGGGGACAAGCACAGATACGCAGTATTTT.

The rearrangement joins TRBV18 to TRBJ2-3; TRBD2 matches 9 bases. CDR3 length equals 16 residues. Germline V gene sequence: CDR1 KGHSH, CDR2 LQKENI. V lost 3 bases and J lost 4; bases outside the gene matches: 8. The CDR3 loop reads CASSPPLLAGPDTQYF. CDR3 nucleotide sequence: TGTGCCAGCTCACCCCCTCTCCTAGCGGGACCAGATACGCAGTATTTT. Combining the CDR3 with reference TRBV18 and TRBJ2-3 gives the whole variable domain NAGVMQNPRHLVRRRGQEARLRCSPMKGHSHVYWYRQLPEEGLKFMVYLQKENIIDESGMPKERFSAEFPKEGPSILRIQQVVRGDSAAYFCASSPPLLAGPDTQYFGPGTRLTVL.

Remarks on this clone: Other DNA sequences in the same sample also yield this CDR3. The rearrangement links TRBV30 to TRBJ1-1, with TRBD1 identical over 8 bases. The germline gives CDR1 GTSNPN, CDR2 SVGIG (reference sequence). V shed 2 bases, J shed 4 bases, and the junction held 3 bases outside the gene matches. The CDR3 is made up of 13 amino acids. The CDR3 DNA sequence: TGTGCCTGGAGTTCAACAGGGGGCACTGAAGCTTTCTTT. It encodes CAWSSTGGTEAFF.

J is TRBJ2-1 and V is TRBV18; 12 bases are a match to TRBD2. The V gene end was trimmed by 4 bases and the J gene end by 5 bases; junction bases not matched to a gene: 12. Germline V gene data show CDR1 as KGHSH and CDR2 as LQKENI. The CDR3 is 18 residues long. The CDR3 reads CASSLTQASGRENNEQFF. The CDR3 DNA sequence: TGTGCCAGCTCACTCACACAGGCTAGCGGGAGGGAAAACAATGAGCAGTTCTTC.

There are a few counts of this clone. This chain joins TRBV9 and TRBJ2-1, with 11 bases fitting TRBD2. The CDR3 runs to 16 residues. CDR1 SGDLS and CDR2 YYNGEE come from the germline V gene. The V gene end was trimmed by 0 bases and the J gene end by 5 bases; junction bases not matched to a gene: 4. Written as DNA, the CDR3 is TGTGCCAGCAGCGTAGAGGCTAGCGGGGGGAACAATGAGCAGTTCTTC. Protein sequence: CASSVEASGGNNEQFF.

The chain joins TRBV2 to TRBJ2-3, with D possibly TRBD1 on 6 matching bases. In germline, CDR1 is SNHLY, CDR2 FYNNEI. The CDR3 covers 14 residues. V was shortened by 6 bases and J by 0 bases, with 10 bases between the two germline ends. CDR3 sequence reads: CASSHRESTDTQYF. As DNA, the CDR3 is TGTGCCAGCAGCCACAGGGAAAGCACAGATACGCAGTATTTT.

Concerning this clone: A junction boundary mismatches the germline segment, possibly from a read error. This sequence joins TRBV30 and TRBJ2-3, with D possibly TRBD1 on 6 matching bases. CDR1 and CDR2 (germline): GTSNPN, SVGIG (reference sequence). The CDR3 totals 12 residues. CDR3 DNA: TGTGCCGGGAGACAGGATTCAGATACGCAGTATTTT. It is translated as CAGRQDSDTQYF.

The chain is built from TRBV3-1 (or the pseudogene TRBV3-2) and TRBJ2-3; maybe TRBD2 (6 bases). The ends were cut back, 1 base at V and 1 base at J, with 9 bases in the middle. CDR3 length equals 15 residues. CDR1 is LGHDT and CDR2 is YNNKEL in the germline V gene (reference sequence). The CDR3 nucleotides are TGTGCCAGCAGCCAAGCGGGGGAAGGCACAGATACGCAGTATTTT. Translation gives CASSQAGEGTDTQYF.

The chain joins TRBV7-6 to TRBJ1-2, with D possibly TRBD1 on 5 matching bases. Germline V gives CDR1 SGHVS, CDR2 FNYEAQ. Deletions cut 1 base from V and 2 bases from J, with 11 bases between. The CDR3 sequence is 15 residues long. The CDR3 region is CASSLVPPGNYGYTF. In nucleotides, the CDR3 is TGTGCCAGCAGCTTAGTGCCACCAGGGAACTATGGCTACACCTTC.

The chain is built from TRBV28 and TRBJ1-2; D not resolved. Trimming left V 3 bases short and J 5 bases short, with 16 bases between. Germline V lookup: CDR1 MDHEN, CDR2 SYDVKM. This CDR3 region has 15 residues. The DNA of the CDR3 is TGTGCCAGCAGTTTCGTTGCCAGCGTTTTATATGGCTACACCTTC. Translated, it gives CASSFVASVLYGYTF.